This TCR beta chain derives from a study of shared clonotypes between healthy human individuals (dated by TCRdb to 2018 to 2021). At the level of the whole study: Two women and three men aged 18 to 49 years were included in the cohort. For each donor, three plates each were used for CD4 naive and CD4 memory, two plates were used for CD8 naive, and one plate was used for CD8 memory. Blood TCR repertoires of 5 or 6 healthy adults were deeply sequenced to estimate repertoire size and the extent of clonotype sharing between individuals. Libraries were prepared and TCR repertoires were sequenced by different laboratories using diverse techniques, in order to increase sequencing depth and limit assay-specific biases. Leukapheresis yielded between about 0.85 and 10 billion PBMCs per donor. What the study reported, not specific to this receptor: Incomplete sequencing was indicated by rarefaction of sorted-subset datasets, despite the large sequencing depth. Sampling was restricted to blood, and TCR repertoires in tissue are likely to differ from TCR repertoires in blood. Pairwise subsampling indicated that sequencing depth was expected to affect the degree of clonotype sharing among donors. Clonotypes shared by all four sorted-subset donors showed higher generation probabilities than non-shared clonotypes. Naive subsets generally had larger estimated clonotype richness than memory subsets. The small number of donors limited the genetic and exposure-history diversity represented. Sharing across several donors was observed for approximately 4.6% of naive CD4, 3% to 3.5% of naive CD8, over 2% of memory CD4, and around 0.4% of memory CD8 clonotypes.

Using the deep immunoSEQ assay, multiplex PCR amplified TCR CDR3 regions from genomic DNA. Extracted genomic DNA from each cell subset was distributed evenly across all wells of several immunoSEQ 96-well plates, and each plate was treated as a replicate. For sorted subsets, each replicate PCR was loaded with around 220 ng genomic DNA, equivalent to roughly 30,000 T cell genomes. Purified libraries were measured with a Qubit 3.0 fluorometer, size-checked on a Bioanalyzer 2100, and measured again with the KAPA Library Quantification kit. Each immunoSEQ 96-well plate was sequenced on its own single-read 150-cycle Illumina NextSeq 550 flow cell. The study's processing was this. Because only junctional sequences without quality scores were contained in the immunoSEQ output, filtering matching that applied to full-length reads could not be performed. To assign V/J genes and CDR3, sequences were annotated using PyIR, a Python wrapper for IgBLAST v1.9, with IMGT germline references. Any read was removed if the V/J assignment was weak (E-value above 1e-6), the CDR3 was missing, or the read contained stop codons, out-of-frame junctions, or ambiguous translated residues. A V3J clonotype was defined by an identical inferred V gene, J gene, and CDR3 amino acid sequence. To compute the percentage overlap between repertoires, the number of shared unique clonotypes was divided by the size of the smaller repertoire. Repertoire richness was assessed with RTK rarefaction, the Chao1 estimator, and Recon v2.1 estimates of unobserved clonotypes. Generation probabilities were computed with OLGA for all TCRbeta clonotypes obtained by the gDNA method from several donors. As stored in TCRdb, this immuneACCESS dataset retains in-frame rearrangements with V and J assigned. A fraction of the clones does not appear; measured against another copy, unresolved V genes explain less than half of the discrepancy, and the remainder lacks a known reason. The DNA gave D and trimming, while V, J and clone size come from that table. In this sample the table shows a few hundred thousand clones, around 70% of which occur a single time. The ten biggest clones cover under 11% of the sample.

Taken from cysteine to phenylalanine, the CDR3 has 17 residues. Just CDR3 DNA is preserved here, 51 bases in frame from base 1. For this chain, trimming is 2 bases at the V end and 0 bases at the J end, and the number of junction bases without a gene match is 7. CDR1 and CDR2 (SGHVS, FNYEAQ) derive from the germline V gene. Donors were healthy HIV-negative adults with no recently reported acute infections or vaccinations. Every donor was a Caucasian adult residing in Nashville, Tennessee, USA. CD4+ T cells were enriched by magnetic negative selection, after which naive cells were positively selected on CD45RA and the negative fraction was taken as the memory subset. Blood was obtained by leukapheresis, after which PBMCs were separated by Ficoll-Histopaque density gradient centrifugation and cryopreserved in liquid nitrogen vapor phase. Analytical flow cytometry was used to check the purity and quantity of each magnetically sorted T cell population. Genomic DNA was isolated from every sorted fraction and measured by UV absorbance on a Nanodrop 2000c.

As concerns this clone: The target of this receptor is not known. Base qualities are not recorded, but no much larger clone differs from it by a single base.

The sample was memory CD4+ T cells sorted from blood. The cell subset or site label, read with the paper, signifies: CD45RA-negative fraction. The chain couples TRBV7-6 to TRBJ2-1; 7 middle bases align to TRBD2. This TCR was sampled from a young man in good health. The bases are TGTGCCAGCAGCTTACTAGCGGTAGAACGCTCCTACAATGAGCAGTTCTTC. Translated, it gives CASSLLAVERSYNEQFF.